This TCR beta chain was identified during a study of cytomegalovirus exposure and HLA in healthy donors. Only a few counts were recorded for this clone. Antigen specificity is unknown. With V trimmed by 3 bases and J by 0 bases, 10 bases remained unmatched. Germline CDR1 SGHNT, CDR2 YYREEE (reference sequence). The length of the CDR3 is 17 residues. Healthy donors of bone marrow made up the group. Both 60 Vbeta primers and 13 Jbeta primers went into the PCR. Only in-frame clones appear in the TCRdb table, and some are missing; sequencing was by immunoSEQ multiplex PCR. Of some 120,000 clones listed, under 85% are singletons. Findings and limits, study-wide: Researchers left out some V segments, among them TRBV6-2 and TRBV6-3, as indistinguishable. Being productive about 90% or about 30% of the time was typical of most TCR beta V segments in an earlier analysis. The study labeled 150 to 200 TCR beta chains cytomegalovirus-associated.

Sequenced material: PBMCs. This rearrangement joins TRBV5-4 to TRBJ1-1; 8 bases are shared with TRBD1. This TCR derives from a human donor in good health. The CDR3 protein is CASSSLDRGVMNTEAFF. As DNA, the CDR3 is TGTGCCAGCAGCTCCCTCGACAGGGGAGTTATGAACACTGAAGCTTTCTTT.